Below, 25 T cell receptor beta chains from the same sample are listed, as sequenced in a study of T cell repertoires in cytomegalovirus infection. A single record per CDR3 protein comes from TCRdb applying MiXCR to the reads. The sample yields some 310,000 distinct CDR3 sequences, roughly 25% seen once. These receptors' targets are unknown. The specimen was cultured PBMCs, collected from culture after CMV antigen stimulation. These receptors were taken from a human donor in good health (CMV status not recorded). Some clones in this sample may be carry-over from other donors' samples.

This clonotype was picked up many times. The CDR3 DNA reads as TGTGCCAGCAGCTTATCGACAGGGCGAGGTGAGCAGTTCTTC. Translation gives CASSLSTGRGEQFF. The chain uses TRBV7-9 and TRBJ2-1, with 7 bases matching TRBD1. The V and J ends lost 2 bases and 9 bases, in that order; junction bases with no gene match: 7. Germline V gives CDR1 SEHNR, CDR2 FQNEAQ (reference sequence). CDR3 length: 14 residues. The full variable domain, its missing parts supplied by reference TRBV7-9 and TRBJ2-1, is DTGVSQNPRHKITKRGQNVTFRCDPISEHNRLYWYRQTLGQGPEFLTYFQNEAQLEKSRLLSDRFSAERPKGSFSTLEIQRTEQGDSAMYLCASSLSTGRGEQFFGPGTRLTVL.

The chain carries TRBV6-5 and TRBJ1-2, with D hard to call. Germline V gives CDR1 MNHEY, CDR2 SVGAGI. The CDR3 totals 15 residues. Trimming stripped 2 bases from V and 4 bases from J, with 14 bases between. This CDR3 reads CASSYDTVSPYGYTF. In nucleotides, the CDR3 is TGTGCCAGCAGTTACGATACTGTTAGCCCCTATGGCTACACCTTC.

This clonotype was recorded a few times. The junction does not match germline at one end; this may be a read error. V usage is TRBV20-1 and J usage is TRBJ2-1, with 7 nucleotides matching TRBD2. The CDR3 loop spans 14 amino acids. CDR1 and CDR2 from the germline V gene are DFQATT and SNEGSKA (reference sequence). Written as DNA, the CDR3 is TGCAGTGCAAGAGGCGGGAGCTCCTACAATGAGCAGTTCTTC. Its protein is CSARGGSSYNEQFF.

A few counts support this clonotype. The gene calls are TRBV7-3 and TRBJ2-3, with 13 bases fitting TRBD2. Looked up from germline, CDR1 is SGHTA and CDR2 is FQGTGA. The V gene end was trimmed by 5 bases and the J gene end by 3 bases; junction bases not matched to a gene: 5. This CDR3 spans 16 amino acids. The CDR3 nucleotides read TGTGCCAGCAGCCGAGGACTAGCGGGAGTAACAGATACGCAGTATTTT. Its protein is CASSRGLAGVTDTQYF.

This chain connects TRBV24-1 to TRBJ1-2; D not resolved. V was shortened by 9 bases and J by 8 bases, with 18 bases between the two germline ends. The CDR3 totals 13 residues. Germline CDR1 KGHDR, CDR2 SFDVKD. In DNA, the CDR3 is TGTGCCACCTCCCGCGGGCAAGCAGGAGGCTACACCTTC. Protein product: CATSRGQAGGYTF.

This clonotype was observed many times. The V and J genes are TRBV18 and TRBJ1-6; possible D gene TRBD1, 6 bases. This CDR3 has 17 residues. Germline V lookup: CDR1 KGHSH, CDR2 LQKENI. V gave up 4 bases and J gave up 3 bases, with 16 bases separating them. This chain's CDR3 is CASSLIQGKSYNSPLHF. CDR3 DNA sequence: TGTGCCAGCTCACTTATACAGGGAAAGAGCTATAATTCACCCCTCCACTTT.

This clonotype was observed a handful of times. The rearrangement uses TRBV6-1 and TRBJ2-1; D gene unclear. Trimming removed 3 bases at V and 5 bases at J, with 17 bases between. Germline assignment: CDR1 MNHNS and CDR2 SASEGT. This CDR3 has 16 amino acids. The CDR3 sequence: CASSEPPWRIDNEQFF. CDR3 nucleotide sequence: TGTGCCAGCAGTGAGCCCCCCTGGCGGATAGACAATGAGCAGTTCTTC.

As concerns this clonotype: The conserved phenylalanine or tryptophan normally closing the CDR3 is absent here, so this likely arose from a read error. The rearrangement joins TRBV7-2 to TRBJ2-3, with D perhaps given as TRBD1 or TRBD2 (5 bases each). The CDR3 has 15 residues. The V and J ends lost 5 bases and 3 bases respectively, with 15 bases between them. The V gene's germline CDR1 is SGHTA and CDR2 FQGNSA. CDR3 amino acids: CASSPRVGVTDTQYL. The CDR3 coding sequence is TGTGCCAGCAGCCCCCGGGTGGGGGTTACAGATACGCAGTATTTA.

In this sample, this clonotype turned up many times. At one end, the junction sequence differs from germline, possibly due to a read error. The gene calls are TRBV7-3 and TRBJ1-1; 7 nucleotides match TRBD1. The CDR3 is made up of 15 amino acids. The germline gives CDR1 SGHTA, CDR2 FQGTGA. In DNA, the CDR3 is TGTGCCAGCAGCCTAACAGGGGACCAGACAACTGAAGCTTTCTTT. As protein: CASSLTGDQTTEAFF. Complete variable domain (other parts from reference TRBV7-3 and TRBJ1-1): GAGVSQTPSNKVTEKGKYVELRCDPISGHTALYWYRQSLGQGPEFLIYFQGTGAADDSGLPNDRFFAVRPEGSVSTLKIQRTERGDSAVYLCASSLTGDQTTEAFFGQGTRLTVV.

The CDR3 reads CASSLAGLGETQYF. CDR3 in DNA: TGTGCCAGCAGTTTAGCGGGATTAGGGGAGACCCAGTACTTC. The J gene is TRBJ2-5, the V gene TRBV27; possibly TRBD2 for D (6 bases). This CDR3 is built from 14 residues. Looked up from germline, CDR1 is MNHEY and CDR2 is SMNVEV (reference sequence). The V gene lost 2 bases and the J gene lost 5 bases, with 12 bases spanning the gap.

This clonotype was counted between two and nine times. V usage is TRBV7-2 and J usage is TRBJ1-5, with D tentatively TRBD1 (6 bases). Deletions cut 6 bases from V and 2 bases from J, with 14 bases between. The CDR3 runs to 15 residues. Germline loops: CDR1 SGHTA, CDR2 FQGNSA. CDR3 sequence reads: CASRKGGGGNQPQHF. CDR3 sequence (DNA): TGTGCCAGCAGGAAGGGGGGGGGCGGCAATCAGCCCCAGCATTTT.

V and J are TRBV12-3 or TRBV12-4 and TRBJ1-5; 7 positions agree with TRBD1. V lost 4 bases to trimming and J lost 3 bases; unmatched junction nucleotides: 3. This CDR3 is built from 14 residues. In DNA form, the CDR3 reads TGTGCCAGCAGTTCGGGACAGCACAATCAGCCCCAGCATTTT. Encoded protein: CASSSGQHNQPQHF.

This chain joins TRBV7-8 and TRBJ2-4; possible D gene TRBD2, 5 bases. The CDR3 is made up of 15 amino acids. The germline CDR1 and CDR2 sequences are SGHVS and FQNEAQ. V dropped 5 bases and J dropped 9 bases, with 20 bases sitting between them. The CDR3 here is CASSLDFGEASIQYF. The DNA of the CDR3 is TGTGCCAGCAGCCTCGACTTCGGGGAAGCGAGCATTCAGTACTTC. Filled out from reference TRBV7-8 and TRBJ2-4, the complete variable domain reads GAGVSQSPRYKVAKRGQDVALRCDPISGHVSLFWYQQALGQGPEFLTYFQNEAQLDKSGLPSDRFFAERPEGSVSTLKIQRTQQEDSAVYLCASSLDFGEASIQYFGAGTRLSVL.

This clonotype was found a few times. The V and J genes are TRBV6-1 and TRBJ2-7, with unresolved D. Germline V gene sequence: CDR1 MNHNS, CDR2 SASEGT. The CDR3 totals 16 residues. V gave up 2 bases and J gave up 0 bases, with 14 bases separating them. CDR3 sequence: CASSEQPVLSSYEQYV. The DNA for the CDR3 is TGTGCCAGCAGTGAACAACCTGTCTTGAGCTCCTACGAGCAGTACGTC.

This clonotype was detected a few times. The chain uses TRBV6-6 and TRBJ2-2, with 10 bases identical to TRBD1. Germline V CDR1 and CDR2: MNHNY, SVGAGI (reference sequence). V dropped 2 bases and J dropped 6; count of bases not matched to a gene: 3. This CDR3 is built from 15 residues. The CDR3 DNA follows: TGTGCCAGCAGTTACACCGGGACAGGGGCCGGGGAGCTGTTTTTT. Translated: CASSYTGTGAGELFF.

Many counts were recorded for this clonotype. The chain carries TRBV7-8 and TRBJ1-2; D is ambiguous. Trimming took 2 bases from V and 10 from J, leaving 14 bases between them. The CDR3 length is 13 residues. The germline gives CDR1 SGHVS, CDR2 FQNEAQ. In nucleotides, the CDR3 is TGTGCCAGCAGCTTATCCCCTCTATGGGACTACACCTTC. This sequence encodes CASSLSPLWDYTF.

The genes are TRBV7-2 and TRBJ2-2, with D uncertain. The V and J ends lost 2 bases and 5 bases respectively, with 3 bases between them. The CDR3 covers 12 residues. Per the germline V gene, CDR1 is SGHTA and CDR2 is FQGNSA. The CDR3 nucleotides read TGTGCCAGCAGCTTACTAACCGGGGAGCTGTTTTTT. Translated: CASSLLTGELFF.

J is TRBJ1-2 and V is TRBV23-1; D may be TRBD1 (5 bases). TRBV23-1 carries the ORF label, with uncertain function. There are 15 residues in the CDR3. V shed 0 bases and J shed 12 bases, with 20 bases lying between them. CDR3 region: CASSQSPGTLSWDTF. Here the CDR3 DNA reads TGCGCCAGCAGTCAATCCCCCGGGACCCTTTCTTGGGACACCTTC.

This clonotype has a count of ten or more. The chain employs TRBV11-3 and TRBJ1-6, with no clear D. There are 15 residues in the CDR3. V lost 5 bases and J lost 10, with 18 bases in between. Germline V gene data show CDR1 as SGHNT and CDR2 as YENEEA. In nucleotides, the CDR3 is TGTGCCAGCAGCCCAGAGGGAGGGATTGGGTCACCCCTCCACTTT. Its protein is CASSPEGGIGSPLHF.

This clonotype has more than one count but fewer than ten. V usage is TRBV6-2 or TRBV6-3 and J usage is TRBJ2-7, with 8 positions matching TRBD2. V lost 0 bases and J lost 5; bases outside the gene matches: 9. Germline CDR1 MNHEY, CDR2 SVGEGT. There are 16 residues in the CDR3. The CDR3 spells CASSYSPSGSAHEQYV. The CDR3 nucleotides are TGTGCCAGCAGTTACTCCCCGAGCGGGAGTGCCCACGAGCAGTACGTC.

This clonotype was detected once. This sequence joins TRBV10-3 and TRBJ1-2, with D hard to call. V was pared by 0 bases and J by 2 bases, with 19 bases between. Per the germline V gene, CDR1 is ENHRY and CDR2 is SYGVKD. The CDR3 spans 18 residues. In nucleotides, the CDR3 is TGTGCCATCAGTGAGTCGAAACCTTTTTCGAGGGAAAACTATGGCTACACCTTC. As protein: CAISESKPFSRENYGYTF.

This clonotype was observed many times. CDR3 coding DNA: TGCAGTGCTAGAGATCCGGGACAGGGGGCAAGCAATGAGCAGTTCTTC. Encoded protein: CSARDPGQGASNEQFF. This chain joins TRBV20-1 and TRBJ2-1; 12 bases map to TRBD1. Trimming removed 0 bases from V and 6 bases from J; junction bases left unmatched: 6. CDR3 length equals 16 residues. Germline V gene sequence: CDR1 DFQATT, CDR2 SNEGSKA (reference sequence).

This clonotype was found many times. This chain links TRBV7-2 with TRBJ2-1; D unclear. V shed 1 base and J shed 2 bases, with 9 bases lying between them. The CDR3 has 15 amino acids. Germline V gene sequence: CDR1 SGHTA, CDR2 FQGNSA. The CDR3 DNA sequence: TGTGCCAGCAGCTTAGGGTGGGCTACCTACAATGAGCAGTTCTTC. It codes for CASSLGWATYNEQFF.

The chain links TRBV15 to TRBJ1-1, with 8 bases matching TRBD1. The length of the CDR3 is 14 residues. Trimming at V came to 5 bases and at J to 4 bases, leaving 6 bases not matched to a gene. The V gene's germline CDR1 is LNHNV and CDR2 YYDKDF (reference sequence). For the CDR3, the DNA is TGTGCCACCAGCCGCAGGGGGCGAGGCACTGAAGCTTTCTTT. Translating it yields CATSRRGRGTEAFF.

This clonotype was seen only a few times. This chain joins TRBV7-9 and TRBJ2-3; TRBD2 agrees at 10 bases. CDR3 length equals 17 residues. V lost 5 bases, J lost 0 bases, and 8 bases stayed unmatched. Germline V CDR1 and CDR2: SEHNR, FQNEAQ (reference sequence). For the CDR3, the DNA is TGTGCCAGCAGCCGCGGGACTAGCGTTACTAGCACAGATACGCAGTATTTT. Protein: CASSRGTSVTSTDTQYF.